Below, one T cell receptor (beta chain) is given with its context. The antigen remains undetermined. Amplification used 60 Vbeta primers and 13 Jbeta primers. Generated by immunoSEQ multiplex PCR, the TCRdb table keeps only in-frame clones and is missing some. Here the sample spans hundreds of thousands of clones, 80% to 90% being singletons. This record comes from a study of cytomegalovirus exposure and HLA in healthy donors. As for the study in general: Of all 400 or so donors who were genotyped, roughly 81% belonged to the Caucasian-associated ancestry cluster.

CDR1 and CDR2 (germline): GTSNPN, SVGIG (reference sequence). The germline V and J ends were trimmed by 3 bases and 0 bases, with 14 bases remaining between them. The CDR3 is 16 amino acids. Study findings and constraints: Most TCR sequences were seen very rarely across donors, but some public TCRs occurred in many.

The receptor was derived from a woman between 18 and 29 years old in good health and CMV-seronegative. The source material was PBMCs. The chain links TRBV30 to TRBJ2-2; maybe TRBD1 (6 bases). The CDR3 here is CAWRGGTSTNTGELFF. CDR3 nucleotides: TGTGCCTGGAGGGGTGGGACAAGCACGAACACCGGGGAGCTGTTTTTT.